Listed below are T cell receptor beta chains from one sample, sequenced in a study of blood T cell repertoires in COVID-19. Here immunoSEQ multiplex PCR was the method, and the copy in TCRdb shows in-frame clones only, minus some. Of 160,000 or so clones in the sample, approximately 87% are singletons; the top ten hold about 6.6%. The specimen sequenced was PBMCs or T cells enriched from blood (not recorded which). These receptors were taken from a woman in her fifties or sixties who had recovered from COVID-19. Both conserved end residues are part of each CDR3. Each record gives: D gene, J gene, V gene, clone size, CDR3 protein, CDR3 DNA. D genes are given only for firm matches. The size entry is marked missing in some rows and otherwise reads once, few, many or a size class.

>TRBD2|TRBJ2-7|TRBV5-6|NA
CASSLASGATYGQYF
TGTGCCAGCAGCTTGGCTAGCGGGGCGACGTACGGGCAGTACTTC
>NA|TRBJ1-2|TRBV6-2/TRBV6-3|NA
CASSYSGREDYGYTF
TGTGCCAGCAGTTACTCGGGCAGGGAAGACTATGGCTACACCTTC
>NA|TRBJ2-5|TRBV9|NA
CASSVGSAVGGTQYF
TGTGCCAGCAGCGTAGGGTCCGCGGTTGGAGGGACCCAGTACTTC
>TRBD1|TRBJ2-7|TRBV27|NA
CASSLVTGQARFEQYF
TGTGCCAGCAGTTTGGTTACGGGACAGGCCCGATTCGAGCAGTACTTC
>TRBD2|TRBJ2-1|TRBV6-4|NA
CASSDQTSGVIGPQFF
TGTGCCAGCAGTGACCAGACTAGCGGGGTGATAGGACCTCAGTTCTTC
>NA|TRBJ2-7|TRBV6-5|NA
CATQTQGFPYEQYF
TGTGCCACCCAGACCCAGGGGTTTCCCTACGAGCAGTACTTC
>TRBD1|TRBJ2-3|TRBV7-3|NA
CASSPDRETQYF
TGTGCCAGCAGCCCGGACAGGGAAACGCAGTATTTT
>TRBD2|TRBJ2-1|TRBV7-6|NA
CASSSRLGGGGYNEQFF
TGTGCCAGCAGCTCCAGGTTGGGTGGCGGGGGCTACAATGAGCAGTTCTTC
>NA|TRBJ1-1|TRBV19|NA
CASSTGVKEKSDTEAFF
TGTGCCAGTAGTACCGGGGTGAAGGAAAAATCGGACACTGAAGCTTTCTTT
>TRBD1|TRBJ1-1|TRBV19|NA
CASSNRGRGRNTEAFF
TGTGCCAGTAGTAACAGGGGAAGGGGCAGGAACACTGAAGCTTTCTTT
>NA|TRBJ2-2|TRBV19|NA
CASSIRGTGLKSGELFF
TGTGCCAGTAGTATAAGGGGAACAGGGCTAAAGTCCGGGGAGCTGTTTTTT
>NA|TRBJ2-1|TRBV5-1|NA
CASSLVGREVWFF
TGCGCCAGCAGCTTGGTAGGGAGAGAGGTTTGGTTCTTC
>NA|TRBJ2-7|TRBV3-1/TRBV3-2|NA
CASSQVSFSYEQYF
TGTGCCAGCAGCCAAGTGAGCTTCTCCTACGAGCAGTACTTC
>NA|TRBJ2-2|TRBV5-5|NA
CASSLRMVELFF
TGTGCCAGCAGCCTACGCATGGTGGAGCTGTTTTTT
>TRBD1|TRBJ1-1|TRBV7-9|NA
CASSLLGAGGTEAFF
TGTGCCAGCAGCTTGCTGGGGGCAGGGGGGACTGAAGCTTTCTTT
>TRBD1|TRBJ1-2|TRBV6-6|NA
CASSYQTGAYGYTF
TGTGCCAGCAGTTACCAGACAGGGGCCTATGGCTACACCTTC
>NA|TRBJ1-1|TRBV10-3|NA
CAISEASGWAFF
TGTGCCATCAGTGAGGCTTCGGGGTGGGCTTTCTTT
>TRBD1|TRBJ1-6|TRBV2|few
CASTLQGFASPLHF
TGTGCCAGCACCCTACAGGGGTTTGCTTCACCCCTCCACTTT
>TRBD2|TRBJ2-3|TRBV5-1|NA
CASSFTSGGAQDTQYF
TGCGCCAGCAGCTTTACTAGCGGGGGGGCCCAAGATACGCAGTATTTT
>NA|TRBJ2-2|TRBV7-9|NA
CASSFSANTGELFF
TGTGCCAGCAGCTTTTCAGCGAACACCGGGGAGCTGTTTTTT
>TRBD1|TRBJ2-3|TRBV29-1|few
CSVRQGADTQYF
TGCAGCGTTAGACAGGGGGCAGATACGCAGTATTTT
>TRBD1|TRBJ1-2|TRBV3-1/TRBV3-2|NA
CASSKDRVNGYTF
TGTGCCAGCAGCAAGGACAGGGTGAATGGCTACACCTTC
>TRBD1|TRBJ2-1|TRBV5-4|NA
CASSLGDRGRVEQFF
TGTGCCAGCAGCTTGGGGGACAGGGGGCGGGTTGAGCAGTTCTTC